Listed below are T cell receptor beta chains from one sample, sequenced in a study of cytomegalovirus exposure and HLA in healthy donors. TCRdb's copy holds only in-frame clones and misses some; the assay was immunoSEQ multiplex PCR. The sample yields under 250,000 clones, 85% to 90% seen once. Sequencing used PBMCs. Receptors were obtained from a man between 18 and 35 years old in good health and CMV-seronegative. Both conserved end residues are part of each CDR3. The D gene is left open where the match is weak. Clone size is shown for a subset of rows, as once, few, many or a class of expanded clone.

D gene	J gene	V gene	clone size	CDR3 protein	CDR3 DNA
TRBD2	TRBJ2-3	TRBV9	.	CASSAHRLAGADTQYF	TGTGCCAGCAGCGCGCACAGACTAGCGGGGGCAGATACGCAGTATTTT
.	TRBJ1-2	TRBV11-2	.	CASSPTGGASYGYTF	TGTGCCAGCAGCCCCACGGGGGGCGCGAGCTATGGCTACACCTTC
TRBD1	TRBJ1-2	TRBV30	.	CAWSEQGNYGYTF	TGTGCCTGGAGTGAACAGGGGAACTATGGCTACACCTTC
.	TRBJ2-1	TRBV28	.	CATVTSPTYNEQFF	TGTGCCACGGTTACTAGCCCTACTTACAATGAGCAGTTCTTC
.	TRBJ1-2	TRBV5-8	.	CASTIVGGFNYGYTF	TGTGCCAGCACCATTGTTGGGGGCTTTAACTATGGCTACACCTTC
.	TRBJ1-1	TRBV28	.	CASRQNYRERPEAFF	TGTGCCAGCAGGCAAAATTACAGGGAACGGCCTGAAGCTTTCTTT
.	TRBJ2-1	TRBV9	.	CASSVLTGVYNEQFF	TGTGCCAGCAGCGTACTGACAGGTGTATACAATGAGCAGTTCTTC
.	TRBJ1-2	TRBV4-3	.	CASSQDSDRAYTF	TGCGCCAGCAGCCAAGACTCGGACAGAGCCTACACCTTC
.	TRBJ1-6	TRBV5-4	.	CASSLGQGRDSPLHF	TGTGCCAGCAGCTTAGGTCAGGGCAGGGATTCACCCCTCCACTTT
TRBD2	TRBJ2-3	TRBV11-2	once	CASSLAPSGGAILDTQYF	TGTGCCAGCAGCTTAGCCCCTAGCGGGGGGGCCATTCTAGATACGCAGTATTTT
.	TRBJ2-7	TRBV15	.	CATSRDLDSYEQYF	TGTGCCACCAGCAGAGATCTAGACTCCTACGAGCAGTACTTC
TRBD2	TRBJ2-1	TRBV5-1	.	CASRPVVSGGYNEQFF	TGCGCCAGCAGGCCGGTAGTTAGCGGGGGCTACAATGAGCAGTTCTTC
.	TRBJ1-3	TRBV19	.	CASTQAGFSGNTIYF	TGTGCCAGTACCCAAGCGGGGTTCTCTGGAAACACCATATATTTT
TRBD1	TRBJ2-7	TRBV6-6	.	CASSQGQESSYEQYF	TGTGCCAGCAGCCAAGGACAGGAGAGCTCCTACGAGCAGTACTTC
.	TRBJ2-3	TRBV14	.	CASSQRISGFTDTQYF	TGTGCCAGCAGCCAGCGTATTAGCGGATTCACAGATACGCAGTATTTT
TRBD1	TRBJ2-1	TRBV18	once	CASSPRGTGYNEQFF	TGTGCCAGCTCACCAAGGGGGACAGGTTACAATGAGCAGTTCTTC
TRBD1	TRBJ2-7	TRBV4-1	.	CASSQDWTGAYEQYF	TGCGCCAGCAGCCAAGATTGGACAGGTGCCTACGAGCAGTACTTC
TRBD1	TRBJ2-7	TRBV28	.	CASRGTVTYEQYF	TGTGCCAGCAGAGGGACAGTCACCTACGAGCAGTACTTC
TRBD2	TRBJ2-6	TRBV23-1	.	CASLRLAGGQSSGANVLTF	TGCGCCAGCCTAAGACTAGCGGGGGGCCAGAGCTCTGGGGCCAACGTCCTGACTTTC
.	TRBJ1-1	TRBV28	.	CASSWQGTEAFF	TGTGCCAGCAGTTGGCAGGGGACTGAAGCTTTCTTT
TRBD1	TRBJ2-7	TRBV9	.	CASSVDAGGGSYEQYF	TGTGCCAGCAGCGTAGACGCAGGGGGCGGTTCCTACGAGCAGTACTTC
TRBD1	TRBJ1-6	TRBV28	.	CASSGQVSPLHF	TGTGCCAGCAGTGGACAGGTTTCACCCCTCCACTTT
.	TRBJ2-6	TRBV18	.	CASSPLQERSGANVLTF	TGTGCCAGCTCACCATTGCAGGAACGCTCTGGGGCCAACGTCCTGACTTTC
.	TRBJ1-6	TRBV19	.	CASSAQGWNSPLHF	TGTGCCAGTAGTGCACAGGGTTGGAATTCACCCCTCCACTTT
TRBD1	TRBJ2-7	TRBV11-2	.	CASSWDRYEQYF	TGTGCCAGCAGCTGGGACAGATACGAGCAGTACTTC
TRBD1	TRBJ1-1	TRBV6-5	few	CASSSGQVEAFF	TGTGCCAGCAGTTCCGGACAGGTTGAAGCTTTCTTT
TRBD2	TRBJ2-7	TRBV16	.	CASSPSGGLNSYEQYF	TGTGCCAGCAGCCCCAGCGGGGGGCTGAACTCCTACGAGCAGTACTTC
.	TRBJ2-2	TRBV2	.	CAREGDYPNTGELFF	TGTGCCAGAGAGGGGGACTACCCGAACACCGGGGAGCTGTTTTTT
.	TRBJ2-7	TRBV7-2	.	CASSISYTGNYEQYF	TGTGCCAGCAGCATAAGTTATACAGGGAACTACGAGCAGTACTTC
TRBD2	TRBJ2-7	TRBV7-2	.	CASSPRLGLDGEQYF	TGTGCCAGCAGCCCGAGACTGGGACTAGATGGCGAGCAGTACTTC
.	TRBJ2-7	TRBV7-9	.	CASTKEPRGAYEQYF	TGTGCCAGCACAAAGGAGCCTAGAGGAGCGTACGAGCAGTACTTC
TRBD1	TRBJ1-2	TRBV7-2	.	CASSDQGAGYGYTF	TGTGCCAGCAGCGATCAGGGGGCGGGGTATGGCTACACCTTC
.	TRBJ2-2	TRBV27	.	CASSLLLDYTGELFF	TGTGCCAGCAGTTTGCTACTAGACTACACCGGGGAGCTGTTTTTT
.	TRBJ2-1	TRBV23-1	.	CASSQRQVTYNEQFF	TGCGCCAGCAGTCAGAGACAGGTAACCTACAATGAGCAGTTCTTC
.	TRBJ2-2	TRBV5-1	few	CASSLGNTGELFF	TGCGCCAGCAGCCTTGGCAACACCGGGGAGCTGTTTTTT
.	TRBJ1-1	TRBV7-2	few	CASSPPLGGATEAFF	TGTGCCAGCAGCCCCCCCTTGGGGGGGGCAACTGAAGCTTTCTTT
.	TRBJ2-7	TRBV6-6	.	CASSPTGTEQYF	TGTGCCAGCAGCCCGACAGGCACCGAGCAGTACTTC
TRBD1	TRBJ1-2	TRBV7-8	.	CASKQGFGTAEIYTF	TGTGCCAGCAAGCAGGGGTTCGGGACAGCAGAAATCTACACCTTC